This passage covers 14 T cell receptor beta chains from one sample sequenced in a study of blood T cell repertoires in COVID-19. Libraries were prepared by immunoSEQ multiplex PCR; TCRdb keeps only in-frame clonotypes and omits some of them. The repertoire holds around 180,000 clones, with 88% as singletons. Input material: peripheral blood. Receptor source: a woman in her thirties with acute or convalescent COVID-19.

This clone was seen once. This rearrangement joins TRBV19 to TRBJ1-2; D unclear. The CDR3 consists of 14 residues. V was trimmed by 1 base and J by 4 bases, leaving 10 bases between them. Germline CDR1 reads LNHDA; CDR2 reads SQIVND (reference sequence). CDR3 residues: CASSIVGTAYGYTF. CDR3 coding DNA: TGTGCCAGTAGTATAGTTGGAACAGCCTATGGCTACACCTTC.

V usage is TRBV14 and J usage is TRBJ2-1; 10 bases map to TRBD2. V lost 4 bases, J lost 6 bases, and 3 bases stayed unmatched. CDR1 SGHDN and CDR2 FVKESK come from the germline V gene. This CDR3 contains 14 residues. The CDR3: CASSRTSGANEQFF. Here the CDR3 DNA reads TGTGCCAGCAGCCGAACTAGCGGGGCCAATGAGCAGTTCTTC.

The chain employs TRBV28 and TRBJ1-2; D is unresolved. With 6 bases removed from V and 10 bases from J, the gap between germline ends came to 15 bases. The CDR3 length is 12 residues. Germline V CDR1 and CDR2: MDHEN, SYDVKM. For the CDR3, the DNA is TGTGCCAGCAGCAACAACGACTGGATCTACACCTTC. It encodes CASSNNDWIYTF.

This clone was observed a few times. The rearrangement uses TRBV2 and TRBJ2-7; TRBD1 might be the D (5 bases). V shed 3 bases and J shed 3 bases, with 21 bases lying between them. Germline CDR1 SNHLY, CDR2 FYNNEI. This CDR3 is built from 17 residues. The CDR3 protein is CASSDWGRMAGNYEQYF. CDR3 DNA: TGTGCCAGCAGTGATTGGGGTAGAATGGCAGGGAACTACGAGCAGTACTTC.

The chain carries TRBV27 and TRBJ2-7; possibly TRBD2 for D (5 bases). Germline CDR1 MNHEY, CDR2 SMNVEV (reference sequence). Trimming left V 5 bases short and J 7 bases short, with 15 bases between. The CDR3 has 13 residues. The CDR3 DNA follows: TGTGCCAGCAGTAGAGGACGTACTAGTGAGCAGTACTTC. Amino acids: CASSRGRTSEQYF.

The genes are TRBV24-1 and TRBJ1-1, with D perhaps matching TRBD1 (5 bases). The CDR3 loop spans 11 amino acids. Between the trimmed V and J ends, which lost 9 bases and 7 bases, there was a span of 11 bases. Germline lookup yields CDR1 KGHDR and CDR2 SFDVKD. Written as DNA, the CDR3 is TGTGCCACCTCAAGGGGCCTTGAAGCTTTCTTT. Translating gives CATSRGLEAFF.

This chain links TRBV14 with TRBJ2-1; tentative D call: TRBD2 (6 bases). Trimming removed 4 bases from V and 5 bases from J, with 24 bases in between. Germline values: CDR1 SGHDN, CDR2 FVKESK. CDR3 length: 18 amino acids. CDR3 DNA: TGTGCCAGCAGCCGACACGGGCCCGTTCCGGGAGCTAACAATGAGCAGTTCTTC. Translating it yields CASSRHGPVPGANNEQFF.

This chain uses TRBV19 with TRBJ1-6; 7 positions agree with TRBD1. The germline V gene has CDR1 LNHDA and CDR2 SQIVND (reference sequence). This CDR3 is built from 14 residues. The V gene end was trimmed by 0 bases and the J gene end by 11 bases; junction bases not matched to a gene: 4. The CDR3, as DNA: TGTGCCAGTAGTATAGAAAGGGGGCGCACACCCCTCCACTTT. This gives the protein CASSIERGRTPLHF.

The chain combines TRBV6-5 with TRBJ2-3; 11 bases map to TRBD2. Trimming cost V 6 bases and J 8 bases; bases outside gene matches: 7. The CDR3 loop spans 14 amino acids. The V gene's germline CDR1 is MNHEY and CDR2 SVGAGI. This CDR3 reads CASRTSGTPTTQYF. For the CDR3, the DNA is TGTGCCAGCAGGACTAGCGGGACGCCAACTACGCAGTATTTT.

The rearrangement joins TRBV14 to TRBJ2-2, with D unclear. CDR1 SGHDN and CDR2 FVKESK come from the germline V gene. This CDR3 is 14 amino acids long. With 2 bases removed from V and 5 bases from J, the gap between germline ends came to 9 bases. DNA for the CDR3: TGTGCCAGCAGCCAAATCGCTAGTACCGGGGAGCTGTTTTTT. It specifies CASSQIASTGELFF.

This clone has only a few counts. The chain combines TRBV7-9 with TRBJ1-4, with D uncertain. V was shortened by 2 bases and J by 8 bases, with 15 bases between the two germline ends. The germline V gene encodes CDR1 SEHNR and CDR2 FQNEAQ (reference sequence). There are 15 residues in the CDR3. The CDR3 nucleotides read TGTGCCAGCAGCTTAATGGTCGCAGTCGGGGAAAAACTGTTTTTT. It specifies CASSLMVAVGEKLFF.

The V call is TRBV9, the J call TRBJ1-3; D not certain. Looked up from germline, CDR1 is SGDLS and CDR2 is YYNGEE. The CDR3 runs 15 residues. The V gene lost 0 bases and the J gene lost 3 bases, with 10 bases spanning the gap. The CDR3 bases are TGTGCCAGCAGCGTAGGTGTGATGAGTGGAAACACCATATATTTT. It codes for CASSVGVMSGNTIYF.

This chain uses TRBV13 with TRBJ2-4; D remains ambiguous. CDR1 and CDR2 (germline): PRHDT, FYEKMQ (reference sequence). The length of the CDR3 is 15 residues. V lost 2 bases and J lost 5, with 13 bases in between. CDR3 nucleotide sequence: TGTGCCAGCAGCTTAAAGAGACATGACGAAAACATTCAGTACTTC. Translation gives CASSLKRHDENIQYF.

The CDR3 loop is CASSFTLAGGLNEQFF. CDR3 nucleotide sequence: TGCGCCAGCAGCTTCACACTAGCGGGAGGTCTCAATGAGCAGTTCTTC. The J gene is TRBJ2-1, the V gene TRBV5-1; 12 nucleotides match TRBD2. Germline V gives CDR1 SGHRS, CDR2 YFSETQ. The V and J ends lost 2 bases and 6 bases, in that order; junction bases with no gene match: 6. The CDR3 spans 16 residues.